The 25 T cell receptor beta chains below all came from one sample that was sequenced in a study of cytomegalovirus exposure and HLA in healthy donors. The PCR was carried out with 60 Vbeta primers and 13 Jbeta primers. The table came from immunoSEQ multiplex PCR; TCRdb's copy has only in-frame clones and leaves some out. In the table there are approximately 110,000 clones, 81% of which are singletons. Sequencing input: PBMCs. These receptors came from a woman aged 25 to 39 in good health and CMV-seronegative.

This clone was detected only once. The V call is TRBV5-1, the J call TRBJ2-2, with D unresolved. Germline loops: CDR1 SGHRS, CDR2 YFSETQ. This CDR3 spans 13 amino acids. Trimming cost V 5 bases and J 1 base, with 6 bases left between them. The CDR3 DNA sequence: TGCGCCAGCAGACTCCTGAACACCGGGGAGCTGTTTTTT. Protein: CASRLLNTGELFF. Looking up the rest from reference TRBV5-1 and TRBJ2-2 gives the full variable domain: KAGVTQTPRYLIKTRGQQVTLSCSPISGHRSVSWYQQTPGQGLQFLFEYFSETQRNKGNFPGRFSGRQFSNSRSEMNVSTLELGDSALYLCASRLLNTGELFFGEGSRLTVL.

This clone was detected once. The chain has TRBV7-8 and TRBJ2-3; 9 bases are shared with TRBD2. Germline trimming cut 3 bases from V and 5 bases from J; bases unmatched to any gene: 9. This CDR3 region has 16 residues. Germline lookup yields CDR1 SGHVS and CDR2 FQNEAQ. CDR3 DNA: TGTGCCAGCAGCTTCCGGACTAGCGCGGTGGGAGATACGCAGTATTTT. It translates to CASSFRTSAVGDTQYF.

This clone has more than one count but fewer than ten. This chain links TRBV18 with TRBJ2-1, with D maybe TRBD1 (6 bases). Germline-derived CDR1 and CDR2 are KGHSH and LQKENI. V shed 3 bases and J shed 5 bases, with 11 bases lying between them. CDR3 size: 14 residues. In DNA, the CDR3 is TGTGCCAGCTCACCTCTGACAGGAAACAATGAGCAGTTCTTC. It encodes CASSPLTGNNEQFF.

The J gene is TRBJ2-7, the V gene TRBV18; D gene unclear. CDR1 and CDR2 from the germline V gene are KGHSH and LQKENI. V lost 6 bases and J 0 bases, leaving 12 bases between the germline ends. The CDR3 totals 14 residues. The CDR3 protein is CASSPRSHSYEQYF. The CDR3, as DNA: TGTGCCAGCTCTCCCCGGTCCCACTCCTACGAGCAGTACTTC.

This clone was recorded a few times. The V call is TRBV19, the J call TRBJ1-1; D may be TRBD1 (5 bases). The V end was cut by 1 base, the J end by 5 bases, with 14 bases between. The length of the CDR3 is 15 residues. Germline lookup yields CDR1 LNHDA and CDR2 SQIVND (reference sequence). Here the CDR3 reads CASSIVVRVGTEAFF. CDR3 DNA sequence: TGTGCCAGTAGTATAGTTGTCAGGGTGGGGACTGAAGCTTTCTTT.

V gene TRBV4-1 combines with J gene TRBJ1-5; 10 bases line up with TRBD1. The V gene's germline CDR1 is MGHRA and CDR2 YSYEKL. V was pared by 2 bases and J by 6 bases, with 4 bases of the junction left unmatched. The CDR3 length is 15 residues. The CDR3 region is CASSQRTGGGQPQHF. Written as DNA, the CDR3 is TGCGCCAGCAGCCAACGGACAGGGGGAGGTCAGCCCCAGCATTTT.

This chain joins TRBV18 and TRBJ2-7; D is possibly TRBD2 (6 bases). Germline-derived CDR1 and CDR2 are KGHSH and LQKENI. The CDR3 consists of 15 residues. The V and J ends lost 3 bases and 3 bases respectively, with 15 bases between them. This chain's CDR3 is CASSPRGSGSYEQYF. The DNA for the CDR3 is TGTGCCAGCTCACCTCGAGGTAGCGGCAGCTACGAGCAGTACTTC.

This chain joins TRBV5-1 and TRBJ2-1; D remains unclear. The CDR3 totals 16 residues. Germline CDR1 SGHRS, CDR2 YFSETQ. The V and J ends lost 3 bases and 2 bases respectively, with 15 bases between them. This chain's CDR3 is CASSSPVGGAYNEQFF. The CDR3 nucleotides are TGCGCCAGCAGCTCCCCGGTCGGTGGAGCCTACAATGAGCAGTTCTTC.

The chain links TRBV5-5 to TRBJ2-7; TRBD1 aligns across 11 bases. CDR1 is SGHKS, CDR2 YYEKEE, per germline (reference sequence). The CDR3 sequence is 17 residues long. The ends lost 4 bases at V and 4 bases at J; junction bases unmatched: 13. The CDR3 spells CASSKGQGAIEGYEQYF. DNA of the CDR3: TGTGCCAGCAGCAAAGGACAGGGGGCGATCGAAGGGTACGAGCAGTACTTC.

This rearrangement joins TRBV9 to TRBJ2-3, with D possibly TRBD2 on 5 matching bases. The CDR3 extends over 15 amino acids. CDR1 and CDR2 (germline): SGDLS, YYNGEE. V dropped 0 bases and J dropped 3 bases, with 11 bases sitting between them. The CDR3 nucleotides are TGTGCCAGCAGCGTAGGTCCGGGATCGACAGATACGCAGTATTTT. It translates to CASSVGPGSTDTQYF.

The V call is TRBV7-3, the J call TRBJ2-5; D gene unclear. Germline values: CDR1 SGHTA, CDR2 FQGTGA. The CDR3 runs to 15 residues. Deletions cut 5 bases from V and 5 bases from J, with 18 bases between. The DNA for the CDR3 is TGTGCCAGCAGCCCGCTCGGAAGGTCAGCGGAGACCCAGTACTTC. Encoded protein: CASSPLGRSAETQYF.

The chain has TRBV29-1 and TRBJ2-7; TRBD2 matches at 8 bases. Trimming cost V 4 bases and J 3 bases; bases outside gene matches: 5. The CDR3 is 13 amino acids. The germline V gene encodes CDR1 SQVTM and CDR2 ANQGSEA. The CDR3: CSVVLAGYYEQYF. DNA of the CDR3: TGCAGCGTTGTGTTAGCGGGGTACTACGAGCAGTACTTC.

The chain is built from TRBV2 and TRBJ2-1; 9 positions agree with TRBD1. In germline, CDR1 is SNHLY, CDR2 FYNNEI. This CDR3 contains 14 residues. With 6 bases clipped from V and 3 bases from J, the junction kept 3 bases outside the gene matches. This chain's CDR3 is CASRTGGLYNEQFF. CDR3 nucleotide sequence: TGTGCCAGCAGGACAGGGGGACTCTACAATGAGCAGTTCTTC. Using reference TRBV2 and TRBJ2-1 for the parts outside the CDR3, the full variable domain is EPEVTQTPSHQVTQMGQEVILRCVPISNHLYFYWYRQILGQKVEFLVSFYNNEISEKSEIFDDQFSVERPDGSNFTLKIRSTKLEDSAMYFCASRTGGLYNEQFFGPGTRLTVL.

The chain couples TRBV11-2 to TRBJ2-7, with TRBD2 identical over 11 bases. J lost 5 bases, V lost 2 bases, and 17 bases had no gene match. Per the germline V gene, CDR1 is SGHAT and CDR2 is FQNNGV. The CDR3 contains 19 residues. In DNA form, the CDR3 reads TGTGCCAGCAGCTTACCTAACCCCCCGACTAGCGGGATAATCGACGAGCAGTACTTC. This encodes CASSLPNPPTSGIIDEQYF.

The chain employs TRBV28 and TRBJ2-7; 7 bases agree with TRBD1. The V segment lost 6 bases and the J segment 3 bases; nucleotides outside the gene matches: 11. This CDR3 has 15 amino acids. CDR1 MDHEN and CDR2 SYDVKM come from the germline V gene. CDR3 coding DNA: TGTGCCAGCAGCCGAAGACAGGGACCTCTCTACGAGCAGTACTTC. It yields the protein CASSRRQGPLYEQYF.

The chain has TRBV7-6 and TRBJ2-7, with 10 positions matching TRBD1. The V segment lost 5 bases and the J segment 4 bases; nucleotides outside the gene matches: 2. Germline CDR1 and CDR2: SGHVS and FNYEAQ. CDR3 length: 13 residues. In DNA form, the CDR3 reads TGTGCCAGCAGCACGGACAGGGGGTACGAGCAGTACTTC. This sequence encodes CASSTDRGYEQYF. The whole variable domain, remainder taken from reference TRBV7-6 and TRBJ2-7, is GAGVSQSPRYKVTKRGQDVALRCDPISGHVSLYWYRQALGQGPEFLTYFNYEAQQDKSGLPNDRFSAERPEGSISTLTIQRTEQRDSAMYRCASSTDRGYEQYFGPGTRLTVT.

The rearrangement joins TRBV7-2 to TRBJ2-1; D perhaps matches TRBD2 (6 bases). The germline V gene encodes CDR1 SGHTA and CDR2 FQGNSA. Trimming removed 1 base from V and 8 bases from J, with 12 bases in between. The length of the CDR3 is 14 residues. The chain's CDR3 is CASSLGRGNDEQFF. In DNA, the CDR3 is TGTGCCAGCAGCTTAGGACGGGGGAACGATGAGCAGTTCTTC. The full variable domain, with the rest looked up from reference TRBV7-2 and TRBJ2-1, is GAGVSQSPSNKVTEKGKDVELRCDPISGHTALYWYRQSLGQGLEFLIYFQGNSAPDKSGLPSDRFSAERTGGSVSTLTIQRTQQEDSAVYLCASSLGRGNDEQFFGPGTRLTVL.

V is TRBV5-1 and J is TRBJ2-5, with D possibly matching TRBD2 (6 bases). The CDR3 contains 16 residues. Trimming removed 3 bases from V and 7 bases from J, with 22 bases in between. Germline loops: CDR1 SGHRS, CDR2 YFSETQ. The CDR3 sequence is CASSSQGGSAGGTQYF. The DNA of the CDR3 is TGCGCCAGCAGCTCCCAGGGCGGGTCTGCCGGGGGGACCCAGTACTTC.

The rearrangement joins TRBV5-4 to TRBJ1-2; the D gene is possibly TRBD1 (6 bases). CDR1 is SGHNT and CDR2 is YYREEE in the germline V gene (reference sequence). The length of the CDR3 is 12 residues. V was shortened by 4 bases and J by 7 bases, with 11 bases between the two germline ends. The CDR3 coding sequence is TGTGCCAGCAGCCCGGAAGGGGGTGGCTACACCTTC. This translates into CASSPEGGGYTF.

Only a few counts were recorded for this clone. This chain joins TRBV7-8 and TRBJ1-1; the match to TRBD1 covers 9 bases. The germline V gene encodes CDR1 SGHVS and CDR2 FQNEAQ. V lost 6 bases, J lost 4 bases, and 12 bases stayed unmatched. This CDR3 is 16 amino acids long. This chain's CDR3 is CASRALRTGVVTEAFF. The CDR3 DNA reads TGTGCCAGCAGAGCACTAAGGACAGGGGTGGTCACTGAAGCTTTCTTT.

V and J are TRBV11-2 and TRBJ2-7; D perhaps matches TRBD1 (5 bases). This CDR3 is 13 amino acids long. Trimming stripped 2 bases from V and 5 bases from J, with 10 bases between. Germline V gene data show CDR1 as SGHAT and CDR2 as FQNNGV. The DNA of the CDR3 is TGTGCCAGCAGCTTAAGCAGGGTCGACGAGCAGTACTTC. It encodes CASSLSRVDEQYF.

The V gene is TRBV30, the J gene TRBJ1-6, with unresolved D. The CDR3 runs 17 residues. Looked up from germline, CDR1 is GTSNPN and CDR2 is SVGIG (reference sequence). Trimming cost V 2 bases and J 1 base, with 15 bases left between them. CDR3 nucleotide sequence: TGTGCCTGGAGTCCAGGACGGGGAGGATCCTATAATTCACCCCTCCACTTT. As protein: CAWSPGRGGSYNSPLHF.

CDR3 protein: CASSRGVRLGEQYF. CDR3 sequence (DNA): TGCGCCAGCAGCCGGGGGGTCCGGCTTGGCGAGCAGTACTTC. The V and J genes are TRBV5-1 and TRBJ2-7; 7 bases are a match to TRBD2. V trimming: 4 bases; J trimming: 6 bases; junction bases outside the gene matches: 10. The CDR3 spans 14 residues. The V gene's germline CDR1 is SGHRS and CDR2 YFSETQ.

CDR3 DNA sequence: TGTGCCAGCAGCTTGGCCTGGGGGGGGAATCAGCCCCAGCATTTT. Its translation is CASSLAWGGNQPQHF. The chain has TRBV7-8 and TRBJ1-5, with D perhaps matching TRBD1 (5 bases). Trimming removed 3 bases from V and 4 bases from J, with 13 bases in between. The germline V gene encodes CDR1 SGHVS and CDR2 FQNEAQ. CDR3 size: 15 residues.

V gene TRBV30 combines with J gene TRBJ1-1; TRBD1 agrees at 7 bases. V trimming: 1 base; J trimming: 5 bases; junction bases outside the gene matches: 4. This CDR3 is 13 amino acids long. CDR1 and CDR2 from the germline V gene are GTSNPN and SVGIG (reference sequence). CDR3 sequence reads: CAWSENRGTEAFF. CDR3 in DNA: TGTGCCTGGAGTGAGAACAGGGGAACTGAAGCTTTCTTT.